This T cell receptor beta chain came from a study of glioma-infiltrating T cells (dated by TCRdb to 2016 to 2017). With respect to the entire study: Glioma tissue, non-neoplastic brain tissue and matched peripheral blood mononuclear cells were used as sources from which TCR alpha- and beta-chain repertoires were sequenced. To gauge divergence between tissue and blood T-cell populations, every tissue-infiltrating repertoire was compared against the peripheral blood repertoire from the same patient. Three low-grade glioma patients, several primary glioblastoma patients, and three non-glioma patients who contributed non-neoplastic brain tissue made up the paired cohort.

Based on the germline V gene, the CDR1 and CDR2 sequences are LGHNA and YNFKEQ. CDR3 length: 18 amino acids, cysteine to phenylalanine. CDR3 DNA only is kept here, 54 bases in frame from base 1. The iRepertoire nested amplicon-rescue multiplex PCR (arm-PCR) platform was used to amplify TCR alpha and beta CDR3 regions from RNA. One-step reverse transcription and amplification used roughly 100-450 ng of tissue mRNA or PBMC total RNA as input. Following bead purification, Illumina adapters were added by a secondary multiplex PCR, and the libraries were gel-purified between 200 and 400 bp. The libraries contained internal 6-nucleotide barcodes that were used for demultiplexing. The libraries were sequenced on an Illumina MiSeq using 2x220 or 2x250 nucleotide paired-end reads. In the authors' own workflow: Paired reads were merged using FLASH 1.2.11 and were aligned to the GRCh37 human genome using BWA-MEM, after which TRA and TRB reads were extracted. V and J assignment used an IMGT-derived reference of cassette sequences and CDR3 motifs that included pseudogenes. Reads were translated in three frames, and productive CDR3s were defined by a C…FGXG motif without stop codons. Unique combinations of V-J cassette pair and CDR3 amino acid sequence were defined as clonotypes. Hamming distance filtering was applied to reads, with thresholds set by the sequence error rate of each sample in mapped regions. Using fastp trimming at Q25 and MiXCR clonotype assembly, TCRdb reanalyzed the public sequencing data and kept in-frame beta chains. Duplicate CDR3 protein sequences are folded into a single record with the most common DNA and genes. TCRdb, rather than the study authors, made the V and J calls. This sample is represented by roughly 120,000 distinct CDR3 sequences; roughly 25% of them were singletons. Approximately 16% of the sample lies in the top ten.

On this clonotype itself: No cognate antigen has been identified for it. The junction shows a germline mismatch at one end, possibly a read error.

Study-wide findings and limitations: Small numbers underpinned the group comparisons: roughly 8 glioblastoma patients, three low-grade glioma patients and three non-neoplastic patients. In non-neoplastic patients, VJ-independent divergence between tissue and blood fell below expectation, whereas in all gliomas, and especially in low-grade gliomas, the divergence rose above expectation. Very few CDR3 sequences were found to be shared between tissue and blood, and this scarcity was attributed to high CDR3 diversity and limited sampling.

The chain is encoded by TRBV4-2 joined to TRBJ2-3; 11 central nucleotides agree with TRBD2. This sequence was found in a human donor with low-grade glioma or glioblastoma, undergoing nonglioma brain surgery, or in good health (not recorded which). Material: glioma tissue, nonneoplastic brain tissue, or PBMCs (not recorded which). The CDR3 has the sequence CASSQGLLAGGIEDTRYF. The nucleotides read TGTGCCAGCAGCCAAGGGTTATTAGCGGGAGGGATAGAAGATACGCGGTATTTT.